One and the same sample provided the 14 T cell receptor beta chains below, sequenced in a study of OX40 agonist ivuxolimab in advanced cancers. Libraries were prepared by immunoSEQ multiplex PCR; TCRdb keeps only in-frame clonotypes and omits some of them. The top ten hold about 13% of the sample, which has fewer than 70,000 clones, less than 95% seen once. The starting material was CD4+ or CD8+ T cells sorted from blood, obtained in a trial of the OX40 agonist ivuxolimab. These receptors all come from an adult with an advanced solid tumor such as melanoma, head and neck, liver or kidney cancer.

V and J are TRBV9 and TRBJ2-5; 9 bases fit TRBD1. Near its end, the DNA agrees better with TRBJ2-7, so the J call may be wrong. Germline V gives CDR1 SGDLS, CDR2 YYNGEE. The CDR3 consists of 13 residues. The CDR3 nucleotides read TGTGCCAGCAGTCCCACAGGGGGCAACGAGCAGTACTTC. Amino acid sequence: CASSPTGGNEQYF.

This chain links TRBV2 with TRBJ1-5; 7 nucleotides align to TRBD1. CDR3 length: 16 residues. After removal of 3 bases from V and 1 base from J, the junction contained 6 bases not matched to a gene. CDR1 and CDR2 from the germline V gene are SNHLY and FYNNEI. The chain's CDR3 is CASSEMTGTSNQPQHF. For the CDR3, the DNA is TGTGCCAGCAGTGAGATGACAGGGACGAGCAATCAGCCCCAGCATTTT.

The rearrangement links TRBV27 to TRBJ2-5; D remains ambiguous. Germline CDR1 reads MNHEY; CDR2 reads SMNVEV (reference sequence). The V end was cut by 4 bases, the J end by 5 bases, with 14 bases between. CDR3 size: 14 residues. The CDR3 region has the DNA TGTGCCAGCAGTTATGGCCAGCGTGAGGAGACCCAGTACTTC. Amino acid sequence: CASSYGQREETQYF.

This clone appeared a few times. V usage is TRBV28 and J usage is TRBJ1-2; no definite D call. Looked up from germline, CDR1 is MDHEN and CDR2 is SYDVKM. Trimming shortened V by 3 bases and J by 1 base, and 12 bases separated the two germline ends. The CDR3 length is 15 residues. The CDR3 here is CASSFGILDNYGYTF. The CDR3 DNA follows: TGTGCCAGCAGTTTTGGCATACTCGATAACTATGGCTACACCTTC.

The chain recombines TRBV11-3 with TRBJ2-7; 13 bases line up with TRBD2. This CDR3 has 16 amino acids. The V and J ends lost 3 bases and 3 bases, in that order; junction bases with no gene match: 5. Germline CDR1 is SGHNT and CDR2 is YENEEA. CDR3 sequence: CASSFTGLAGFYEQYF. In DNA, the CDR3 is TGTGCCAGCAGCTTCACGGGACTAGCGGGATTCTACGAGCAGTACTTC.

The chain uses TRBV2 and TRBJ2-3, with TRBD2 matching 9 bases. The germline CDR1 and CDR2 sequences are SNHLY and FYNNEI. The trim removed 7 bases at V and 4 bases at J, leaving 15 bases unmatched. CDR3 size: 17 residues. The CDR3 loop is CASTLDAGGPIADTQYF. As DNA, the CDR3 is TGTGCCAGCACCCTAGACGCGGGAGGGCCTATTGCAGATACGCAGTATTTT.

This sequence joins TRBV27 and TRBJ2-1; 13 bases align to TRBD2. There are 17 residues in the CDR3. The V segment lost 3 bases and the J segment 2 bases; nucleotides outside the gene matches: 4. Germline V lookup: CDR1 MNHEY, CDR2 SMNVEV (reference sequence). This CDR3 reads CASSFRLAGGAYNEQFF. The CDR3 region has the DNA TGTGCCAGCAGTTTCCGACTAGCGGGAGGTGCCTACAATGAGCAGTTCTTC.

The V call is TRBV15, the J call TRBJ2-7; tentative D call: TRBD2 (5 bases). In germline, CDR1 is LNHNV, CDR2 YYDKDF (reference sequence). Trimming cost V 2 bases and J 0 bases, with 8 bases left between them. The CDR3 is made up of 14 amino acids. This CDR3 is CATSRRADSYEQYF. The CDR3 DNA reads as TGTGCCACCAGCAGACGAGCGGACTCCTACGAGCAGTACTTC.

V usage is TRBV7-9 and J usage is TRBJ2-1; a possible D gene is TRBD2 (5 bases). The germline CDR1 and CDR2 sequences are SEHNR and FQNEAQ (reference sequence). V lost 3 bases to trimming and J lost 6 bases, with 18 bases between them. The CDR3 extends over 16 amino acids. DNA of the CDR3: TGTGCCAGCAGCTTCCCTGGGAAGGGAGAGGCCAATGAGCAGTTCTTC. It codes for CASSFPGKGEANEQFF.

The genes are TRBV6-5 and TRBJ2-7, with D possibly matching TRBD1 (6 bases). Germline V lookup: CDR1 MNHEY, CDR2 SVGAGI. The CDR3 runs to 12 residues. The germline V and J ends were trimmed by 2 bases and 4 bases, with 6 bases remaining between them. CDR3 sequence: CASSYTGYEQYF. DNA of the CDR3: TGTGCCAGCAGTTACACAGGGTACGAGCAGTACTTC.

This clone was observed once. CDR3 loop: CASSGIEFHEQYF. As DNA, the CDR3 is TGTGCCAGCAGCGGCATCGAGTTCCACGAGCAGTACTTC. This chain connects TRBV7-9 to TRBJ2-7, with D hard to call. The CDR3 covers 13 residues. Trimming left V 5 bases short and J 5 bases short, with 13 bases between. Germline V gives CDR1 SEHNR, CDR2 FQNEAQ (reference sequence).

V usage is TRBV6-6 and J usage is TRBJ2-7; the match to TRBD2 covers 8 bases. Germline CDR1 and CDR2: MNHNY and SVGAGI (reference sequence). V dropped 4 bases and J dropped 5; count of bases not matched to a gene: 7. The CDR3 has 14 amino acids. In DNA form, the CDR3 reads TGTGCCAGCAGTTTCCTTTCGGGAGGGAACGAGCAGTACTTC. It specifies CASSFLSGGNEQYF.

J is TRBJ2-1 and V is TRBV27; D might be TRBD1 or TRBD2, each matching 6 bases. CDR3 size: 14 residues. Between the trimmed V and J ends, which lost 6 bases and 5 bases, there was a span of 14 bases. CDR1 MNHEY and CDR2 SMNVEV come from the germline V gene (reference sequence). The CDR3 is CASSLRGDNNEQFF. The CDR3 region has the DNA TGTGCCAGCAGCCTTAGGGGGGATAACAATGAGCAGTTCTTC.

The gene calls are TRBV5-1 and TRBJ2-1; 9 bases are shared with TRBD2. Looked up from germline, CDR1 is SGHRS and CDR2 is YFSETQ. The J segment lost 6 bases and the V segment lost 0 bases, leaving 7 bases of the junction unmatched. The CDR3 runs to 16 residues. The CDR3 DNA follows: TGCGCCAGCAGCTTGGGAGGGCTAGCGGGGTTCAATGAGCAGTTCTTC. Its protein is CASSLGGLAGFNEQFF.